The clone carrying this T cell receptor beta chain was counted once. Before being deemed recovered, Cohort 3 donors had two negative PCRs, clearance, or symptom resolution. These data originate in a study of blood T cell repertoires in COVID-19. The protocol was immunoSEQ multiplex PCR, while the TCRdb copy is restricted to in-frame clones and leaves out a portion. The sample lists 400,000 to 450,000 clones, 80% to 90% occurring once. This clonotype originated in a man aged 25 to 40 who had recovered from COVID-19. The sequencing input was PBMCs or T cells enriched from blood (not recorded which).

In nucleotides, the CDR3 is TGTGCCAGCAGCAGACACAGGGTTTATCAGCCCCAGCATTTT. It encodes CASSRHRVYQPQHF. The chain is built from TRBV21-1 and TRBJ1-5; the table gives TRBD1 as D, unverified against the DNA. TRBV21-1 is assigned pseudogene status. The CDR3 is made up of 14 amino acids.